The 20 T cell receptor beta chains below were found in one sample sequenced in a study of T cells in localized non-small cell lung cancer. Sequenced by immunoSEQ multiplex PCR; TCRdb stores in-frame clones only, minus some. This sample has tens of thousands of clones, with approximately 80% found just once. The material sequenced was PBMCs, taken before any cancer treatment. All receptors derive from a man between 40 and 75 years old with stage II lung adenocarcinoma.

V usage is TRBV6-6 and J usage is TRBJ1-1, with D unresolved. Germline V CDR1 and CDR2: MNHNY, SVGAGI (reference sequence). The CDR3 has 13 residues. V shed 5 bases and J shed 1 base, with 8 bases lying between them. Written as DNA, the CDR3 is TGTGCCAGCAGTGCGACCGGGAACACTGAAGCTTTCTTT. Its translation is CASSATGNTEAFF.

With respect to this clone: Other DNA sequences in the sample encode the same CDR3. The chain employs TRBV5-1 and TRBJ2-1; D is possibly TRBD2 (8 bases). The CDR3 runs to 16 residues. Trimming stripped 1 base from V and 8 bases from J, with 19 bases between. CDR1 SGHRS and CDR2 YFSETQ come from the germline V gene. CDR3 loop: CASSLRGGDRKHEQFF. CDR3 bases: TGCGCCAGCAGCTTGCGGGGGGGGGACAGAAAGCATGAGCAGTTCTTC.

This sequence joins TRBV7-2 and TRBJ1-2; D possibly corresponds to TRBD1 (6 bases). V was pared by 3 bases and J by 0 bases, with 14 bases between. The CDR3 contains 16 residues. CDR1 and CDR2 (germline): SGHTA, FQGNSA. CDR3 nucleotide sequence: TGTGCCAGCAGCTTGAGTCGGACAGCTACTAACTATGGCTACACCTTC. Translating gives CASSLSRTATNYGYTF. The full variable domain, completed using reference TRBV7-2 and TRBJ1-2, is GAGVSQSPSNKVTEKGKDVELRCDPISGHTALYWYRQSLGQGLEFLIYFQGNSAPDKSGLPSDRFSAERTGGSVSTLTIQRTQQEDSAVYLCASSLSRTATNYGYTFGSGTRLTVV.

The rearrangement uses TRBV27 and TRBJ2-7; 10 bases fit TRBD1. The germline CDR1 and CDR2 sequences are MNHEY and SMNVEV (reference sequence). This CDR3 region has 13 residues. V lost 8 bases, J lost 4 bases, and 5 bases stayed unmatched. Written as DNA, the CDR3 is TGTGCCAGCGGGGGGACAGGGGATTACGAGCAGTACTTC. Amino acid sequence: CASGGTGDYEQYF.

J is TRBJ2-7 and V is TRBV19, with a tentative D call TRBD1 (6 bases). This CDR3 has 14 residues. Germline CDR1 is LNHDA and CDR2 is SQIVND (reference sequence). Trimming stripped 6 bases from V and 4 bases from J, with 16 bases between. The CDR3 DNA is TGTGCCAGTAGCCAGGGGTCCCTCGATTACGAGCAGTACTTC. The encoded protein is CASSQGSLDYEQYF.

V usage is TRBV5-1 and J usage is TRBJ2-7, with 8 bases lining up with TRBD1. V lost 3 bases to trimming and J lost 4 bases; unmatched junction nucleotides: 6. This CDR3 region has 14 residues. In germline, CDR1 is SGHRS, CDR2 YFSETQ. CDR3 sequence (DNA): TGCGCCAGCAGCTCACAGACAGGGGTGTACGAGCAGTACTTC. Translated: CASSSQTGVYEQYF.

The chain employs TRBV5-1 and TRBJ2-3; D call uncertain. Trimming shortened V by 7 bases and J by 2 bases, and 17 bases separated the two germline ends. CDR3 length: 15 residues. Germline V lookup: CDR1 SGHRS, CDR2 YFSETQ. Here the CDR3 reads CASELPTGTTDTQYF. CDR3 bases: TGCGCCAGCGAATTACCGACGGGTACCACAGATACGCAGTATTTT.

This chain connects TRBV5-4 to TRBJ1-5; 8 bases match TRBD1. The CDR3 is made up of 13 amino acids. Germline V gene sequence: CDR1 SGHNT, CDR2 YYREEE (reference sequence). Trimming cost V 4 bases and J 7 bases; bases outside gene matches: 4. The CDR3 reads CASSRQGSQPQHF. CDR3 nucleotide sequence: TGTGCCAGCAGCCGACAGGGGAGCCAGCCCCAGCATTTT. Full variable domain (outside the CDR3, taken from reference TRBV5-4 and TRBJ1-5): ETGVTQSPTHLIKTRGQQVTLRCSSQSGHNTVSWYQQALGQGPQFIFQYYREEENGRGNFPPRFSGLQFPNYSSELNVNALELDDSALYLCASSRQGSQPQHFGDGTRLSIL.

V is TRBV9 and J is TRBJ2-5; TRBD2 matches at 9 bases. The CDR3 is 15 amino acids. The germline gives CDR1 SGDLS, CDR2 YYNGEE. V shed 4 bases and J 0 bases; nucleotides not matched to a gene: 4. The CDR3 is CASSHSGGHQETQYF. In nucleotides, the CDR3 is TGTGCCAGCAGCCATAGCGGGGGACACCAAGAGACCCAGTACTTC.

This sequence joins TRBV12-5 and TRBJ2-1; no clear D. This CDR3 comprises 13 residues. Per the germline V gene, CDR1 is LGHNT and CDR2 is FRNRAP. The V and J ends lost 5 bases and 6 bases respectively, with 11 bases between them. This CDR3 reads CASGEGSGNEQFF. The CDR3 nucleotides are TGTGCTAGTGGTGAAGGCAGTGGCAATGAGCAGTTCTTC.

The chain uses TRBV6-1 and TRBJ1-5; D unresolved. The germline V gene has CDR1 MNHNS and CDR2 SASEGT. Trimming took 3 bases from V and 10 from J, leaving 10 bases between them. The CDR3 totals 12 residues. The CDR3 DNA is TGTGCCAGCAGTGAGTGGGGAGAACCCCAGCATTTT. Its translation: CASSEWGEPQHF.

This chain uses TRBV7-9 with TRBJ2-5, with TRBD1 as a possible D gene (5 bases). V was shortened by 0 bases and J by 5 bases, with 13 bases between the two germline ends. Germline CDR1 is SEHNR and CDR2 is FQNEAQ (reference sequence). This CDR3 region has 15 residues. CDR3 sequence (DNA): TGTGCCAGCAGCTTAGCTAAAGGGGTGGAGGAGACCCAGTACTTC. Translated: CASSLAKGVEETQYF.

V usage is TRBV7-8 and J usage is TRBJ2-5, with 10 bases fitting TRBD1. With 5 bases clipped from V and 13 bases from J, the junction kept 16 bases outside the gene matches. The CDR3 spans 15 residues. Germline V lookup: CDR1 SGHVS, CDR2 FQNEAQ. The CDR3 is CASSPEVGQGVFLYF. The CDR3 DNA is TGTGCCAGCAGCCCAGAAGTCGGACAGGGGGTATTTTTGTACTTC.

The V call is TRBV28, the J call TRBJ2-1, with D perhaps given as TRBD1 or TRBD2 (6 bases each). Deletions cut 4 bases from V and 5 bases from J, with 15 bases between. The CDR3 loop spans 15 amino acids. Germline CDR1 is MDHEN and CDR2 is SYDVKM. DNA for the CDR3: TGTGCCAGCAGTTCCCCGTGGAGGGGGAACAATGAGCAGTTCTTC. Protein: CASSSPWRGNNEQFF.

This clone was detected only a few times. The chain joins TRBV21-1 to TRBJ1-6; the table calls TRBD1, which could not be checked here. TRBV21-1 is designated a pseudogene. The CDR3 is 16 residues long. As DNA, the CDR3 is TGTGCCAGCAGCAAAATCGGACAGGTCCGTAATTCACCCCTCCACTTT. Protein sequence: CASSKIGQVRNSPLHF.

J is TRBJ1-2 and V is TRBV5-1, with D unresolved. The CDR3 consists of 14 residues. Trimming removed 0 bases from V and 5 bases from J, with 11 bases in between. In germline, CDR1 is SGHRS, CDR2 YFSETQ. CDR3 loop: CASSLGTVGYGYTF. In DNA, the CDR3 is TGCGCCAGCAGCTTGGGGACCGTTGGTTATGGCTACACCTTC. The variable domain in full, with the rest retrieved from reference TRBV5-1 and TRBJ1-2, is KAGVTQTPRYLIKTRGQQVTLSCSPISGHRSVSWYQQTPGQGLQFLFEYFSETQRNKGNFPGRFSGRQFSNSRSEMNVSTLELGDSALYLCASSLGTVGYGYTFGSGTRLTVV.

This chain uses TRBV6-6 with TRBJ2-1; D unclear. There are 11 residues in the CDR3. Trimming stripped 6 bases from V and 9 bases from J, with 9 bases between. Germline V gene sequence: CDR1 MNHNY, CDR2 SVGAGI (reference sequence). CDR3 nucleotides: TGTGCCAGCAGGATTAGGGCTGAGCAGTTCTTC. Translating it yields CASRIRAEQFF.

V usage is TRBV6-5 and J usage is TRBJ2-7, with 12 bases fitting TRBD2. J lost 3 bases, V lost 7 bases, and 4 bases had no gene match. The germline gives CDR1 MNHEY, CDR2 SVGAGI. The CDR3 runs to 14 residues. DNA for the CDR3: TGTGCCAGCAATTTACTAGCGGGAGGCTACGAGCAGTACTTC. The encoded protein is CASNLLAGGYEQYF.

This chain connects TRBV29-1 to TRBJ1-1, with 7 positions matching TRBD1. The germline V gene encodes CDR1 SQVTM and CDR2 ANQGSEA. The CDR3 contains 14 residues. J was trimmed by 4 bases and V by 4 bases; bases with no gene match: 9. The CDR3 DNA sequence: TGCAGCGTTGTAGTGGGACAGCCGGGCACTGAAGCTTTCTTT. Translation: CSVVVGQPGTEAFF.

The V and J genes are TRBV15 and TRBJ2-1; 8 bases agree with TRBD2. Germline V gene sequence: CDR1 LNHNV, CDR2 YYDKDF (reference sequence). V was pared by 5 bases and J by 0 bases, with 12 bases of the junction left unmatched. There are 18 residues in the CDR3. CDR3 in amino acids: CATSPRLAIVSSYNEQFF. CDR3 DNA sequence: TGTGCCACCAGCCCTCGACTAGCGATCGTCAGCTCCTACAATGAGCAGTTCTTC. Full variable domain (outside the CDR3, taken from reference TRBV15 and TRBJ2-1): DAMVIQNPRYQVTQFGKPVTLSCSQTLNHNVMYWYQQKSSQAPKLLFHYYDKDFNNEADTPDNFQSRRPNTSFCFLDIRSPGLGDTAMYLCATSPRLAIVSSYNEQFFGPGTRLTVL.